What follows are 28 T cell receptor beta chains derived from one specimen sequenced in a study of control samples from healthy donors and cancer patients. The protocol was immunoSEQ multiplex PCR, while the TCRdb copy is restricted to in-frame clones and leaves out a portion. Of over 150,000 clones listed, approximately 94% are singletons. The sample consisted of blood. Every receptor here comes from a man aged 35 to 55 in good health.

The rearrangement links TRBV5-1 to TRBJ1-6, with a tentative D call TRBD1 (5 bases). The CDR3 totals 16 residues. CDR1 is SGHRS, CDR2 YFSETQ, per germline. V was trimmed by 3 bases and J by 4 bases, leaving 14 bases between them. The CDR3 DNA reads TGCGCCAGCAGCTCCGGGACGCCAGGGTATAATTCACCCCTCCACTTT. Translated, it gives CASSSGTPGYNSPLHF.

This clone has only one observation. V usage is TRBV7-9 and J usage is TRBJ2-3; 8 positions agree with TRBD1. The CDR3 has 14 amino acids. Germline V CDR1 and CDR2: SEHNR, FQNEAQ (reference sequence). The junction had 6 bases not matched to a gene; V was cut back by 5 bases and J by 5 bases. CDR3 DNA: TGTGCCAGCAGCGTGGACAGGGTGGGAGATACGCAGTATTTT. This codes for CASSVDRVGDTQYF.

The chain uses TRBV21-1 and TRBJ2-1; TRBD2, the table's D call, was not compared with the DNA. TRBV21-1 is a pseudogene segment. The CDR3 contains 14 residues. The CDR3, as DNA: TGTGCCAGCAGCAAAGGTCGGCAGGCGGGTGAGCAGTTCTTC. Its protein product is CASSKGRQAGEQFF.

The chain recombines TRBV9 with TRBJ1-1, with 8 bases matching TRBD1. V trimming: 0 bases; J trimming: 2 bases; junction bases outside the gene matches: 9. The CDR3 has 17 residues. Germline V gives CDR1 SGDLS, CDR2 YYNGEE. This CDR3 reads CASSVVPQGATNTEAFF. The CDR3 region has the DNA TGTGCCAGCAGCGTAGTTCCCCAGGGGGCAACTAACACTGAAGCTTTCTTT.

CDR3 in amino acids: CATSDPRRGAFYNEQFF. The CDR3 DNA follows: TGTGCCACCAGTGATCCCCGGCGGGGGGCCTTCTACAATGAGCAGTTCTTC. The gene calls are TRBV24-1 and TRBJ2-1; 8 bases agree with TRBD2. V dropped 3 bases and J dropped 3; count of bases not matched to a gene: 9. Germline lookup yields CDR1 KGHDR and CDR2 SFDVKD. This CDR3 spans 17 amino acids.

The rearrangement links TRBV30 to TRBJ1-4; D not resolved. Deletions cut 4 bases from V and 8 bases from J, with 11 bases between. Germline V CDR1 and CDR2: GTSNPN, SVGIG (reference sequence). The CDR3 sequence is 12 residues long. CDR3 residues: CAWKGLGEKLFF. In nucleotides, the CDR3 is TGTGCCTGGAAAGGACTAGGAGAAAAACTGTTTTTT.

The chain uses TRBV30 and TRBJ2-7; either TRBD1 or TRBD2 may supply D (5 bases each). The V and J ends lost 7 bases and 5 bases respectively, with 15 bases between them. CDR1 and CDR2 from the germline V gene are GTSNPN and SVGIG (reference sequence). This CDR3 comprises 12 residues. The chain's CDR3 is CASTGPRDEQYF. CDR3 nucleotides: TGTGCCTCGACGGGGCCACGGGACGAGCAGTACTTC. Full variable domain (remainder filled in from reference TRBV30 and TRBJ2-7): SQTIHQWPATLVQPVGSPLSLECTVEGTSNPNLYWYRQAAGRGLQLLFYSVGIGQISSEVPQNLSASRPQDRQFILSSKKLLLSDSGFYLCASTGPRDEQYFGPGTRLTVT.

This chain links TRBV9 with TRBJ1-2; the D is unclear. CDR1 is SGDLS and CDR2 is YYNGEE in the germline V gene. This CDR3 is built from 13 residues. Trimming pared 3 bases from V and 4 bases from J, leaving 10 bases between. The CDR3 DNA follows: TGTGCCAGCAGCGGCGGCAGTCTCTATGGCTACACCTTC. This encodes CASSGGSLYGYTF. The full variable domain, its missing parts supplied by reference TRBV9 and TRBJ1-2, is DSGVTQTPKHLITATGQRVTLRCSPRSGDLSVYWYQQSLDQGLQFLIQYYNGEERAKGNILERFSAQQFPDLHSELNLSSLELGDSALYFCASSGGSLYGYTFGSGTRLTVV.

The chain uses TRBV6-5 and TRBJ2-2; tentatively, D is TRBD1 (6 bases). The ends were cut back, 6 bases at V and 3 bases at J, with 14 bases in the middle. The germline CDR1 and CDR2 sequences are MNHEY and SVGAGI. The CDR3 is made up of 15 amino acids. The CDR3, as DNA: TGTGCCAGCAGCTCACAGGGCTTCCACACCGGGGAGCTGTTTTTT. It specifies CASSSQGFHTGELFF.

The chain combines TRBV5-1 with TRBJ2-5; the match to TRBD1 covers 7 bases. Germline V gene lookup returns CDR1 SGHRS and CDR2 YFSETQ. J was trimmed by 5 bases and V by 5 bases; bases with no gene match: 3. The length of the CDR3 is 12 residues. CDR3 coding DNA: TGCGCCAGCAGGACAGGGTGGGAGACCCAGTACTTC. Translating it yields CASRTGWETQYF.

The rearrangement links TRBV24-1 to TRBJ1-2, with a possible D match to TRBD1 (5 bases). Trimming removed 10 bases at V and 0 bases at J, with 11 bases between. Germline CDR1 is KGHDR and CDR2 is SFDVKD. CDR3 length: 13 amino acids. Written as DNA, the CDR3 is TGTGCCACTCAAGCAGGGTCTAACTATGGCTACACCTTC. Translation: CATQAGSNYGYTF.

V is TRBV6-5 and J is TRBJ1-2; possibly TRBD1 for D (6 bases). V was cut by 6 bases and J by 1 base, with 15 bases left in between. The CDR3 runs 15 residues. Germline V gene lookup returns CDR1 MNHEY and CDR2 SVGAGI. DNA of the CDR3: TGTGCCAGCAGCCGAGGGGTACAGGGTAACTATGGCTACACCTTC. Protein: CASSRGVQGNYGYTF.

This chain uses TRBV28 with TRBJ2-7; D could derive from TRBD1 or TRBD2 (5 bases each). The CDR3 runs 12 residues. CDR1 is MDHEN, CDR2 SYDVKM, per germline. The germline V and J ends were trimmed by 10 bases and 7 bases, with 17 bases remaining between them. The CDR3 loop reads CATARDPGEQYF. CDR3 bases: TGTGCCACCGCCCGGGACCCTGGGGAGCAGTACTTC.

This clone was recorded only once. The V call is TRBV27, the J call TRBJ2-6, with a possible D match to TRBD2 (5 bases). V was pared by 3 bases and J by 4 bases, with 13 bases between. CDR3 length: 16 amino acids. CDR1 is MNHEY, CDR2 SMNVEV, per germline (reference sequence). The CDR3 DNA reads as TGTGCCAGCAGTTTTGGACGCCCGGGGGGGGCCAACGTCCTGACTTTC. This sequence encodes CASSFGRPGGANVLTF. Combining the CDR3 with reference TRBV27 and TRBJ2-6 gives the whole variable domain EAQVTQNPRYLITVTGKKLTVTCSQNMNHEYMSWYRQDPGLGLRQIYYSMNVEVTDKGDVPEGYKVSRKEKRNFPLILESPSPNQTSLYFCASSFGRPGGANVLTFGAGSRLTVL.

The V gene is TRBV6-5, the J gene TRBJ2-2; 7 bases line up with TRBD1. Germline values: CDR1 MNHEY, CDR2 SVGAGI. V dropped 8 bases and J dropped 1; count of bases not matched to a gene: 7. The CDR3 extends over 15 amino acids. The CDR3 protein is CASRRTGGNTGELFF. The CDR3 nucleotides are TGTGCCAGCCGACGGACAGGAGGGAACACCGGGGAGCTGTTTTTT.

The rearrangement uses TRBV29-1 and TRBJ1-2; no clear D. The CDR3 covers 11 residues. Between the trimmed V and J ends, which lost 1 base and 3 bases, there was a span of 3 bases. Germline-derived CDR1 and CDR2 are SQVTM and ANQGSEA. DNA for the CDR3: TGCAGCGTTGAAGTGGACTATGGCTACACCTTC. As protein: CSVEVDYGYTF.

V gene TRBV27 combines with J gene TRBJ1-4, with D perhaps TRBD1 (6 bases). Germline lookup yields CDR1 MNHEY and CDR2 SMNVEV (reference sequence). The CDR3 sequence is 13 residues long. Deletions cut 6 bases from V and 7 bases from J, with 12 bases between. CDR3 nucleotides: TGTGCCAGCAGGGGGGGCGCAGGTGAAAAACTGTTTTTT. Residues: CASRGGAGEKLFF.

J is TRBJ2-7 and V is TRBV28; D is perhaps TRBD1 (5 bases). This CDR3 contains 13 residues. The germline V gene encodes CDR1 MDHEN and CDR2 SYDVKM. The V gene lost 5 bases and the J gene lost 0 bases, with 8 bases spanning the gap. CDR3 sequence: CASSPDSSYEQYF. CDR3 sequence (DNA): TGTGCCAGCAGTCCAGACAGCTCCTACGAGCAGTACTTC.

The J gene is TRBJ1-2, the V gene TRBV30, with a weak D call TRBD1 (5 bases). The V end was cut by 4 bases, the J end by 4 bases, with 16 bases between. The CDR3 spans 14 residues. From germline, CDR1 is GTSNPN and CDR2 SVGIG (reference sequence). CDR3 in amino acids: CAWTRGGTGYGYTF. In DNA form, the CDR3 reads TGTGCCTGGACCCGGGGGGGGACGGGCTATGGCTACACCTTC.

V gene TRBV4-1 combines with J gene TRBJ1-1; a possible D gene is TRBD1 (5 bases). The CDR3 totals 16 residues. Germline assignment: CDR1 MGHRA and CDR2 YSYEKL. V lost 2 bases to trimming and J lost 0 bases, with 13 bases between them. The CDR3 coding sequence is TGCGCCAGCAGCCAATATTTAGCAGGGATGAACACTGAAGCTTTCTTT. It specifies CASSQYLAGMNTEAFF.

The sample holds one count of this clone. This chain uses TRBV9 with TRBJ2-1, with TRBD2 matching 9 bases. The CDR3 is made up of 18 amino acids. V shed 0 bases and J 0 bases; nucleotides not matched to a gene: 7. From germline, CDR1 is SGDLS and CDR2 YYNGEE. CDR3 coding DNA: TGTGCCAGCAGCGTAGGAAAAGCGGGGGGAAGCTCCTACAATGAGCAGTTCTTC. Translation: CASSVGKAGGSSYNEQFF. The whole variable domain, filled in from reference TRBV9 and TRBJ2-1, reads DSGVTQTPKHLITATGQRVTLRCSPRSGDLSVYWYQQSLDQGLQFLIQYYNGEERAKGNILERFSAQQFPDLHSELNLSSLELGDSALYFCASSVGKAGGSSYNEQFFGPGTRLTVL.

The genes are TRBV9 and TRBJ2-1; perhaps TRBD1 as D (6 bases). The CDR3 sequence is 15 residues long. V gave up 7 bases and J gave up 2 bases, with 16 bases separating them. The V gene's germline CDR1 is SGDLS and CDR2 YYNGEE. The CDR3 here is CASSFRDNPYNEQFF. In DNA form, the CDR3 reads TGTGCCAGCTCGTTCCGGGACAACCCCTACAATGAGCAGTTCTTC.

This rearrangement joins TRBV3-1 (or the pseudogene TRBV3-2) to TRBJ1-1; D not resolved. V was trimmed by 0 bases and J by 7 bases, leaving 12 bases between them. CDR1 is LGHDT and CDR2 is YNNKEL in the germline V gene (reference sequence). The CDR3 length is 14 residues. DNA of the CDR3: TGTGCCAGCAGCCAAGATTCTGCGGCAGTTGAAGCTTTCTTT. Amino acid sequence: CASSQDSAAVEAFF.

The rearrangement uses TRBV19 and TRBJ2-1; D may be TRBD2 (5 bases). V was trimmed by 3 bases and J by 7 bases, leaving 10 bases between them. CDR3 length equals 13 residues. The germline V gene encodes CDR1 LNHDA and CDR2 SQIVND (reference sequence). Here the CDR3 DNA reads TGTGCCAGTAGTATCGAGGACTGGAATGAGCAGTTCTTC. Protein product: CASSIEDWNEQFF.

The V gene is TRBV2, the J gene TRBJ1-6, with no clear D. Trimming left V 8 bases short and J 7 bases short, with 18 bases between. CDR1 and CDR2 (germline): SNHLY, FYNNEI. CDR3 length: 15 amino acids. CDR3 DNA: TGTGCCAGCCGGGTAGAAGTGACGGAAAATTCACCCCTCCACTTT. This encodes CASRVEVTENSPLHF. The whole variable domain, remainder taken from reference TRBV2 and TRBJ1-6, is EPEVTQTPSHQVTQMGQEVILRCVPISNHLYFYWYRQILGQKVEFLVSFYNNEISEKSEIFDDQFSVERPDGSNFTLKIRSTKLEDSAMYFCASRVEVTENSPLHFGNGTRLTVT.

The rearrangement uses TRBV2 and TRBJ2-7, with 8 positions matching TRBD1. The J segment lost 2 bases and the V segment lost 5 bases, leaving 14 bases of the junction unmatched. The CDR3 is 17 residues long. Looked up from germline, CDR1 is SNHLY and CDR2 is FYNNEI. The CDR3 DNA reads TGTGCCAGCAGTTCACTGGGGGAAGGACAGGGAACCTACGAGCAGTACTTC. Its protein is CASSSLGEGQGTYEQYF.

CDR3 loop: CASSDGGHLNTGELFF. In nucleotides, the CDR3 is TGTGCCAGCAGTGACGGGGGGCACCTGAACACCGGGGAGCTGTTTTTT. The chain is built from TRBV6-1 and TRBJ2-2; a possible D gene is TRBD2 (7 bases). Germline loops: CDR1 MNHNS, CDR2 SASEGT. The CDR3 runs 16 residues. V lost 3 bases and J lost 1, with 12 bases in between.

This chain connects TRBV7-9 to TRBJ2-7, with a possible D match to TRBD1 (7 bases). V was clipped by 1 base and J by 6 bases, with 16 bases between them. The germline V gene has CDR1 SEHNR and CDR2 FQNEAQ (reference sequence). The CDR3 has 15 amino acids. The CDR3 here is CASSLEVRGVVEQYF. CDR3 DNA: TGTGCCAGCAGCTTAGAGGTCAGGGGGGTGGTCGAGCAGTACTTC. The full variable domain, its missing parts supplied by reference TRBV7-9 and TRBJ2-7, is DTGVSQNPRHKITKRGQNVTFRCDPISEHNRLYWYRQTLGQGPEFLTYFQNEAQLEKSRLLSDRFSAERPKGSFSTLEIQRTEQGDSAMYLCASSLEVRGVVEQYFGPGTRLTVT.